Listed below are T cell receptor beta chains from one sample, sequenced in a study of blood T cell repertoires in COVID-19. The table came from immunoSEQ multiplex PCR; TCRdb's copy has only in-frame clones and leaves some out. The table has roughly 100,000 clones, around 88% seen once. The sequencing sample was made of peripheral blood. Receptor source: a woman aged 80 or older with acute or convalescent COVID-19. Each CDR3 is given with its conserved first and last residue. Fields, in order: V gene, J gene, CDR3 protein.

>TRBV18|TRBJ1-3
CASSPPGLASGNTIYF
>TRBV5-4|TRBJ1-3
CASSLAATGTGNTIYF
>TRBV9|TRBJ2-1
CASSPTSGFYNEQFF
>TRBV6-6|TRBJ1-2
CASRESKRVNYGYTF
>TRBV6-5|TRBJ2-3
CASSSQSSRGQYF
>TRBV3-1/TRBV3-2|TRBJ2-7
CASSQPGTGGYEQYF
>TRBV28|TRBJ1-5
CASSWGGGTDNQPQHF
>TRBV19|TRBJ1-6
CATTQGGGSPLHF
>TRBV19|TRBJ2-2
CASSIQAQTTGELFF
>TRBV18|TRBJ1-4
CASSPLPSTNEKLFF
>TRBV11-3|TRBJ2-1
CASSKGTSGGFNEQFF
>TRBV6-5|TRBJ1-2
CASSYEPKRHYGYTF
>TRBV19|TRBJ1-1
CASSRFGQTNTEAFF
>TRBV25-1|TRBJ1-6
CASSDSQGWNSPLHF